The rows below give T cell receptor beta chains drawn from one sample of a study of cytomegalovirus exposure and HLA in healthy donors. Method: immunoSEQ multiplex PCR; TCRdb's copy keeps in-frame clones and lacks some. The sample has 150,000 to 200,000 clones, around 85% seen once; the top ten hold about 2.5%. The sequencing input was PBMCs. The receptors were gathered from a woman aged 45-65 years in good health and CMV-seronegative. Each CDR3 is given with its conserved first and last residue. D genes are given only for firm matches. Clone size appears in some rows only: once, few, many, or a class for an expanded clone.

>TRBJ2-3|once|TRBD2|TRBV5-1
CASATSGSSTDTQYF
TGCGCCAGTGCGACTAGCGGGAGTAGTACAGATACGCAGTATTTT
>TRBJ1-2|.|.|TRBV6-4
CASIKGVYGYTF
TGTGCCAGCATTAAGGGAGTCTATGGCTACACCTTC
>TRBJ2-7|.|.|TRBV7-9
CASSHSDSLREQYF
TGTGCCAGCAGCCACTCCGACAGCCTCCGCGAGCAGTACTTC
>TRBJ1-5|.|.|TRBV5-6
CASSFWGRGNQPQHF
TGTGCCAGCAGCTTTTGGGGGCGGGGCAATCAGCCCCAGCATTTT
>TRBJ2-3|.|TRBD2|TRBV5-1
CASSPLSSGSQDTQYF
TGCGCCAGCAGCCCTCTATCAAGCGGGAGCCAGGATACGCAGTATTTT
>TRBJ1-2|.|TRBD1|TRBV28
CASSFSGQNIPPF
TGTGCCAGCAGTTTCTCGGGACAGAACATCCCCCCCTTC
>TRBJ2-7|.|TRBD1|TRBV27
CASRRGGGGYYEQYF
TGTGCCAGCAGGAGAGGGGGCGGCGGATATTACGAGCAGTACTTC
>TRBJ1-5|.|TRBD1|TRBV7-8
CASSSTGGTGNQPQHF
TGTGCCAGCAGCTCCACAGGGGGGACGGGCAATCAGCCCCAGCATTTT
>TRBJ2-3|.|TRBD2|TRBV28
CASSSAGGRADTQYF
TGTGCCAGCAGTTCAGCGGGAGGGCGCGCAGATACGCAGTATTTT
>TRBJ2-1|.|TRBD2|TRBV28
CASYGPSGRGTPTISYNEQFF
TGTGCCAGCTACGGGCCTAGCGGGAGAGGGACACCGACTATCTCCTACAATGAGCAGTTCTTC
>TRBJ2-7|.|TRBD1|TRBV30
CAWSVPVVRDRGYEQYF
TGTGCCTGGAGTGTACCGGTAGTGAGGGACAGGGGGTACGAGCAGTACTTC
>TRBJ2-7|.|TRBD2|TRBV27
CASSQGTSEYEQYF
TGTGCCAGCAGTCAAGGGACTAGCGAATACGAGCAGTACTTC
>TRBJ1-2|.|.|TRBV5-8
CASSPIGGGQGNYGYTF
TGTGCCAGCAGCCCCATTGGGGGGGGGCAGGGCAACTATGGCTACACCTTC